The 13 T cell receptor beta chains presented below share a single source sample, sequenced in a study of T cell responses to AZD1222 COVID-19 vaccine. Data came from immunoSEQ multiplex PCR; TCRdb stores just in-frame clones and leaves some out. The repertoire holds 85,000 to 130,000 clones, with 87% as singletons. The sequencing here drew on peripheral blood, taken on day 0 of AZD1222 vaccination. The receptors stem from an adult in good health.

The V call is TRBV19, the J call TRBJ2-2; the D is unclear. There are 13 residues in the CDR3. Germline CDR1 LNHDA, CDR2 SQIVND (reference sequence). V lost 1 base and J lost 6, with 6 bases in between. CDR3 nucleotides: TGTGCCAGTAGTATAGGGGCGGCCGGGGAGCTGTTTTTT. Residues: CASSIGAAGELFF.

The DNA of the CDR3 is TGTGCCAGCAGCACACAGGGGTTGCATGAGCAGTTCTTC. Translation: CASSTQGLHEQFF. The rearrangement joins TRBV7-2 to TRBJ2-1; TRBD1 agrees at 7 bases. CDR3 size: 13 residues. CDR1 is SGHTA, CDR2 FQGNSA, per germline. After removal of 5 bases from V and 8 bases from J, the junction contained 6 bases not matched to a gene. Full variable domain (missing parts from reference TRBV7-2 and TRBJ2-1): GAGVSQSPSNKVTEKGKDVELRCDPISGHTALYWYRQSLGQGLEFLIYFQGNSAPDKSGLPSDRFSAERTGGSVSTLTIQRTQQEDSAVYLCASSTQGLHEQFFGPGTRLTVL.

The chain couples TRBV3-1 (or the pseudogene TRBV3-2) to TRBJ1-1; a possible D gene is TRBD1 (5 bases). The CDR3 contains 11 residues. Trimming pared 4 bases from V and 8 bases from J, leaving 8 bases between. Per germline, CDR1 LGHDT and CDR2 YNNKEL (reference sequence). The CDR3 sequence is CASSRGGEAFF. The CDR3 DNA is TGTGCCAGCAGCCGCGGGGGGGAAGCTTTCTTT.

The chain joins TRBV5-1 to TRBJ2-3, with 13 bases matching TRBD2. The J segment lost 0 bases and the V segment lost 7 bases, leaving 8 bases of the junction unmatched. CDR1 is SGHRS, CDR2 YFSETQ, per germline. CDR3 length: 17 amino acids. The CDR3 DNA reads TGCGCCAGCTCCGGACTAGCGGGGGCCTTAAGCACAGATACGCAGTATTTT. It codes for CASSGLAGALSTDTQYF.

Written as DNA, the CDR3 is TGCAGTGCTAGTCCTAGCGGAACTAGCACAGATACGCAGTATTTT. The encoded protein is CSASPSGTSTDTQYF. The V gene is TRBV20-1, the J gene TRBJ2-3, with 7 bases that match TRBD2. CDR3 size: 15 residues. With 3 bases clipped from V and 0 bases from J, the junction kept 6 bases outside the gene matches. CDR1 DFQATT and CDR2 SNEGSKA come from the germline V gene (reference sequence).

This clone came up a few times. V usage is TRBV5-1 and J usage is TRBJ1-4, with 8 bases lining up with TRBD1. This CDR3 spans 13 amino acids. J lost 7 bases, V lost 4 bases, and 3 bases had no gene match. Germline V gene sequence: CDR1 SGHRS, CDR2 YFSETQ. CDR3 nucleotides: TGCGCCAGCAGCCGACAGGGGCGTGAAAAACTGTTTTTT. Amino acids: CASSRQGREKLFF.

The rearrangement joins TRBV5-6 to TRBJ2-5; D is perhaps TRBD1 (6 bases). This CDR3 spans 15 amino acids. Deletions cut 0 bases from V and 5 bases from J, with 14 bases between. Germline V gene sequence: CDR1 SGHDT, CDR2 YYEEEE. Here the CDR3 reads CASSLARTAWETQYF. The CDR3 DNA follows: TGTGCCAGCAGCTTGGCCAGGACAGCGTGGGAGACCCAGTACTTC.

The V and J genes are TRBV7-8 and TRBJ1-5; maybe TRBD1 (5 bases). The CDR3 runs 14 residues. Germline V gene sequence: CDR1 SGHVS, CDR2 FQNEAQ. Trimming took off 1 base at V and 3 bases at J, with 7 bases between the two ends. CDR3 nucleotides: TGTGCCAGCAGCTTAGGACAGTTCAATCAGCCCCAGCATTTT. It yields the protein CASSLGQFNQPQHF.

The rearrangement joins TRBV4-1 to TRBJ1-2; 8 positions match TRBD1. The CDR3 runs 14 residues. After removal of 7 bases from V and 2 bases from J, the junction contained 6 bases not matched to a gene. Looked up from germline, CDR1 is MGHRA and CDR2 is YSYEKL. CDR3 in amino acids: CASTSDRGNYGYTF. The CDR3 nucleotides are TGCGCCAGCACCTCAGACAGGGGCAACTATGGCTACACCTTC.

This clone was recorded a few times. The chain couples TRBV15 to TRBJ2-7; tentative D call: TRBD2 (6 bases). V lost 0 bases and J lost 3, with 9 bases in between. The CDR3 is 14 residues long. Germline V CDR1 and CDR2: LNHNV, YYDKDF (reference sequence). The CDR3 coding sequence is TGTGCCACCAGCAGAGAGGTCGGGGGCTACGAGCAGTACTTC. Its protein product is CATSREVGGYEQYF.

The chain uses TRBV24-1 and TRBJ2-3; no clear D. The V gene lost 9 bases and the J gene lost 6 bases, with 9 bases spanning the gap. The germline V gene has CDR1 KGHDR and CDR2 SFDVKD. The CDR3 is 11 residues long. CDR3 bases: TGTGCCACCGGTTCCCGTGATACGCAGTATTTT. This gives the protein CATGSRDTQYF.

CDR3 DNA sequence: TGTGCCAGTAGTTTCCCTCAACGGGGGAACACTGAAGCTTTCTTT. Protein product: CASSFPQRGNTEAFF. The rearrangement links TRBV19 to TRBJ1-1; D ambiguous. Looked up from germline, CDR1 is LNHDA and CDR2 is SQIVND (reference sequence). The ends were cut back, 5 bases at V and 1 base at J, with 14 bases in the middle. This CDR3 spans 15 amino acids.

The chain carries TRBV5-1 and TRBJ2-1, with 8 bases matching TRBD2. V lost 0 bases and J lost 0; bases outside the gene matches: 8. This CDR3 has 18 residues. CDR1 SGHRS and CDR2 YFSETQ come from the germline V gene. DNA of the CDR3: TGCGCCAGCAGCTTGGGGCGGACTAGCCGACGCTCCTACAATGAGCAGTTCTTC. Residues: CASSLGRTSRRSYNEQFF.